The 10 T cell receptor beta chains in this list originate from one sample, sequenced in a study of T cell changes during pregnancy in multiple sclerosis. This table comes from immunoSEQ multiplex PCR, and its TCRdb copy is limited to in-frame clones, with some not included. The sample shows 35,000 to 50,000 clones, about 91% of them seen only once. The input for sequencing was CD4+ T cells from peripheral blood mononuclear cells, taken after pregnancy. These receptors all stem from a female donor in good health, enrolled as a control in a pregnancy study.

This chain connects TRBV18 to TRBJ2-2; 8 nucleotides match TRBD1. After removal of 5 bases from V and 0 bases from J, the junction contained 5 bases not matched to a gene. The CDR3 is 16 residues long. Germline V gene sequence: CDR1 KGHSH, CDR2 LQKENI. The CDR3 DNA is TGTGCCAGCTCAACGAAACAGGGGGCGAACACCGGGGAGCTGTTTTTT. Its translation is CASSTKQGANTGELFF.

The chain employs TRBV19 and TRBJ2-7; tentatively, D is TRBD1 (5 bases). CDR1 and CDR2 (germline): LNHDA, SQIVND (reference sequence). V gave up 6 bases and J gave up 4 bases, with 13 bases separating them. The CDR3 runs to 13 residues. CDR3 sequence (DNA): TGTGCCAGTAGAGCCCAGGGTGGGTACGAGCAGTACTTC. Amino acid sequence: CASRAQGGYEQYF.

The rearrangement uses TRBV5-1 and TRBJ2-4; D is unresolved. The V gene lost 4 bases and the J gene lost 8 bases, with 13 bases spanning the gap. The germline V gene has CDR1 SGHRS and CDR2 YFSETQ. CDR3 length: 13 amino acids. The CDR3 region is CASSPPSRDIQYF. The CDR3 nucleotides are TGCGCCAGCAGCCCCCCCTCGAGAGACATTCAGTACTTC. Full variable domain (outside the CDR3, taken from reference TRBV5-1 and TRBJ2-4): KAGVTQTPRYLIKTRGQQVTLSCSPISGHRSVSWYQQTPGQGLQFLFEYFSETQRNKGNFPGRFSGRQFSNSRSEMNVSTLELGDSALYLCASSPPSRDIQYFGAGTRLSVL.

The J gene is TRBJ2-1, the V gene TRBV6-5; possible D gene TRBD1, 6 bases. Germline V gives CDR1 MNHEY, CDR2 SVGAGI. This CDR3 is 14 amino acids long. V was pared by 9 bases and J by 0 bases, with 12 bases between. CDR3 DNA: TGTGCCAGTCGCGGACAGAGCTCCTACAATGAGCAGTTCTTC. It translates to CASRGQSSYNEQFF.

The chain joins TRBV19 to TRBJ2-3; D unclear. Germline V gene lookup returns CDR1 LNHDA and CDR2 SQIVND (reference sequence). Between the trimmed V and J ends, which lost 1 base and 0 bases, there was a span of 8 bases. There are 15 residues in the CDR3. In DNA form, the CDR3 reads TGTGCCAGTAGTATAGGCCAAACTAGCACAGATACGCAGTATTTT. This gives the protein CASSIGQTSTDTQYF.

V usage is TRBV19 and J usage is TRBJ1-5; possible D gene TRBD1, 5 bases. In germline, CDR1 is LNHDA, CDR2 SQIVND (reference sequence). Trimming stripped 1 base from V and 5 bases from J, with 12 bases between. The CDR3 loop spans 15 amino acids. The CDR3: CASSIVRRGDQPQHF. CDR3 nucleotide sequence: TGTGCCAGTAGTATAGTGCGACGGGGGGATCAGCCCCAGCATTTT.

The chain recombines TRBV7-6 with TRBJ1-1, with D perhaps TRBD1 (6 bases). Trimming pared 5 bases from V and 0 bases from J, leaving 16 bases between. This CDR3 has 16 amino acids. CDR1 and CDR2 (germline): SGHVS, FNYEAQ. Here the CDR3 reads CASSTPRDTLNTEAFF. The CDR3 DNA reads TGTGCCAGCAGCACCCCCCGGGACACACTGAACACTGAAGCTTTCTTT.

The chain recombines TRBV14 with TRBJ2-3; 8 bases agree with TRBD1. The CDR3 is 12 residues long. Germline V gene lookup returns CDR1 SGHDN and CDR2 FVKESK. V was pared by 1 base and J by 11 bases, with 2 bases of the junction left unmatched. CDR3 protein: CASSQGQGRQYF. Written as DNA, the CDR3 is TGTGCCAGCAGCCAAGGACAGGGGAGGCAGTATTTT.

The chain has TRBV7-2 and TRBJ2-3, with a weak D call TRBD1 (6 bases). V shed 5 bases and J shed 0 bases, with 21 bases lying between them. Germline V gene lookup returns CDR1 SGHTA and CDR2 FQGNSA. This CDR3 has 18 residues. The DNA for the CDR3 is TGTGCCAGCAGCCTCATTGAGGCCAGGGGTTTGAGCACAGATACGCAGTATTTT. The encoded protein is CASSLIEARGLSTDTQYF.

The chain combines TRBV30 with TRBJ2-7; TRBD1 agrees at 10 bases. Trimming at V came to 8 bases and at J to 4 bases, leaving 5 bases not matched to a gene. CDR1 and CDR2 from the germline V gene are GTSNPN and SVGIG (reference sequence). The CDR3 length is 12 residues. CDR3 residues: CAGTGDRYEQYF. CDR3 sequence (DNA): TGTGCCGGGACAGGGGATAGGTACGAGCAGTACTTC.